Sequencing of this T cell receptor beta chain was carried out in a study of blood T cell repertoires in COVID-19. Study-wide context: Specimens from acute and convalescent COVID-19 originated in the United States, Italy and Spain. In each case, the material was cDNA or gDNA derived from T cells, B-cell-depleted T cells, or PBMCs.

The CDR3 consists of 14 residues. The V segment lost 6 bases and the J segment 3 bases; nucleotides outside the gene matches: 5. Germline V gives CDR1 MNHEY, CDR2 SVGAGI. Libraries were prepared by immunoSEQ multiplex PCR; TCRdb keeps only in-frame clonotypes and omits some of them. The sample has a few hundred thousand clones, around 88% seen once. Ages ranged from about 18 to 89 years, with residence in some 25 US areas. Cohort placement rested on clinical history that participants reported themselves. A few counts support this clone. The TCR was taken from a woman in her thirties or forties who had recovered from COVID-19. Sequenced: PBMCs or T cells enriched from blood (not recorded which). This rearrangement joins TRBV6-5 to TRBJ1-5; 7 bases align to TRBD1. The CDR3 region has the DNA TGTGCCAGCAGGCCGGGACAGACCAATCAGCCCCAGCATTTT. It is translated as CASRPGQTNQPQHF.